This T cell receptor (beta chain) is drawn from a study of low-dose radiotherapy and immunotherapy resistance in tumors. The wider study: Starting cycle 1 day 1, oral aspirin 300 mg was given daily for four cycles.

As for time point: before trial treatment. Donors received nivolumab, ipilimumab, aspirin, low-dose cyclophosphamide and low-dose radiotherapy. TRAV and TRBV primers primed cDNA for both TCRalpha and TCRbeta. The TCRs were subjected to amplification over about 20 PCR cycles employing a constant-region primer in conjunction with a V-primer adapter. Through in vitro transcription, the mRNA that had been isolated was amplified. TCRdb processed the reads anew with MiXCR; each CDR3 protein has one entry. The sample includes about 64,000 distinct CDR3 sequences, more than 20% of them seen just once. This CDR3 comprises 13 residues. Trimming pared 6 bases from V and 5 bases from J, leaving 14 bases between. Germline V gives CDR1 SGHNT, CDR2 YYREEE (reference sequence). This clonotype occurred many times.

The specimen was PBMCs, collected before treatment. The chain recombines TRBV5-4 with TRBJ2-5, with D perhaps TRBD1 (5 bases). This TCR was recovered from a male donor with rectosigmoid adenocarcinoma. CDR3 bases: TGTGCCAGCACCCCGAAGGGGCTGGAGACCCAGTACTTC. Residues: CASTPKGLETQYF.